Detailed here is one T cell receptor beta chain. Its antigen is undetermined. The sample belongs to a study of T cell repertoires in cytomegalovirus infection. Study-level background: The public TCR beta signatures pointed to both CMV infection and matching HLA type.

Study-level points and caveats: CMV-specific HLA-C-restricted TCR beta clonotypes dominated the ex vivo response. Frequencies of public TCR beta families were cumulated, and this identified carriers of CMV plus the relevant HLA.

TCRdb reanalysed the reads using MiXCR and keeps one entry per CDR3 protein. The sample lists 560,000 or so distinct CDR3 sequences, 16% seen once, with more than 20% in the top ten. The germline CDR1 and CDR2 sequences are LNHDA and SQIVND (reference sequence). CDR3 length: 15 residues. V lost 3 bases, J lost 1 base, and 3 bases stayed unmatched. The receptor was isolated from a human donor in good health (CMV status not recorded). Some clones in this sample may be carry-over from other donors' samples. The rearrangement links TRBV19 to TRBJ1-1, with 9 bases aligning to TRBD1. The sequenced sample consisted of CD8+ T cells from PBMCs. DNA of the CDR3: TGTGCCAGTAGTATGGGGACAGGGAGGAACACTGAAGCTTTCTTT. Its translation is CASSMGTGRNTEAFF.